Included here is one T cell receptor beta chain sequence, with context. Its binding antigen is unknown. The sample holds no much larger clone one base away, and base qualities are not on file. Per the publication, the time point label means: about 28 days (+/-7) after the second vaccine dose. AZD1222 recipients with second doses at about 4 weeks or about 12 weeks were pooled, because spike-specific TCR depth and breadth did not differ between schedules. Vaccinee samples came from UK trials COV001 and COV002, including a single-blind randomized controlled phase 2/3 trial of AZD1222 (ChAdOx1 nCoV-19) in healthy adults. Trial participant PBMC samples were collected at day 0 and day 28 after the second dose for TCRbeta chain sequencing. The CDR3 regions of human TCRbeta chains were analyzed by immunosequencing. The authors' analysis ran thus. Repertoire TCRs were matched against a reference library of SARS-CoV-2-specific TCRs generated with the MIRA antigen-specificity platform. Breadth meant the fraction of unique TCRs that were SARS-CoV-2-associated, whereas depth meant the fraction of total T cells that were SARS-CoV-2-associated. Using the MIRA data, each spike-specific TCR was mapped to the spike region that the TCR reacts to and placed in a CD4 or CD8 class. Log10-transformed breadth and depth values were compared by one-way ANOVA with Sidak's multiple comparisons tests. TCRdb mirrors the immuneACCESS table, restricted to in-frame sequences. Some clones are absent from its copies; in checked studies, under half trace to an unresolved V gene, and the reason for the others is unknown. D and trimming come from the DNA, and the V and J calls and clone size come from that table. The sample table contains around 80,000 clones; only one count was recorded for approximately 83% of them. About 10% of the sample goes to the ten largest clones.

This record belongs to a study of T cell responses to AZD1222 COVID-19 vaccine (dated by TCRdb to the early 2020s). A note on the overall study: TCR sequencing covered 233 trial participants: nearly 210 given two doses of AZD1222 and 26 given two doses of MenACWY control vaccine. Trial participants were enrolled by age into subgroups of 18-55, 56-69 and 70-plus years, and around 150, 28 and 57 TCR-sequenced participants, respectively, were included in these subgroups.

Overall study outcomes, separate from this receptor: Vaccine-associated CD4 TCRs spanned the whole spike protein, with dominant responses in regions 160-218 and 743-854. No day 14 peak-response samples were available, so repertoires were characterized only after the peak T cell response. Conclusions about previously exposed vaccinees were limited because only five to seven AZD1222 recipients were SARS-CoV-2 seropositive at baseline. Most participants were white British and females outnumbered males, and the authors suggested that clonal diversity may have been underestimated. Epitopes outside the regions mutated in the B.1.351 and B.1.1.7 variants were reportedly recognized by nearly half of the unique spike-specific TCRs. After two AZD1222 doses, spike-specific TCR breadth and depth were significantly higher than at day 0 and than in MenACWY recipients. The 56-69-year group was small, and its depth increase did not reach significance, likely because of low power.

Relative to germline, V is 3 bases shorter and J is 5 bases shorter, with 5 bases between their ends. The germline V gene gives CDR1 as SGHRS and CDR2 as YFSETQ. The CDR3 runs 12 residues from the cysteine to the phenylalanine. Only the CDR3 DNA is retained, 36 bases long and in frame from the first base. The TCR sequence derives from an adult who received the AZD1222 COVID-19 vaccine. The sample here was peripheral blood, taken 28 days after the second AZD1222 dose. In this chain, TRBV5-1 is recombined with TRBJ2-2, with the D segment possibly TRBD1 or TRBD2, each aligning over 5 bases. At the DNA level, the sequence is TGCGCCAGCAGCTGGGGGACCGGGGAGCTGTTTTTT. Translated, this is CASSWGTGELFF.